Sequencing of this TCR beta chain was carried out in a study of cytomegalovirus exposure and HLA in healthy donors. About this clone: The antigen is unknown.

V was clipped by 5 bases and J by 0 bases, with 8 bases between them. The CDR3 covers 14 residues. Germline-derived CDR1 and CDR2 are MNHEY and SVGAGI. Study-wide results and limits: Among TCR beta chains of equal frequency, HLA-associated ones were more clonally expanded in a later analysis.

In the PCR, 60 Vbeta and 13 Jbeta primers were used. The data were produced by immunoSEQ multiplex PCR, yet TCRdb's version contains in-frame clones alone and is incomplete. The sample includes 95,000 or so clones, around 81% of them seen just once. Sequencing input: PBMCs. This receptor was taken from a woman between 70 and 85 years old in good health and CMV-seropositive. V and J are TRBV6-5 and TRBJ1-3; no clear D. For the CDR3, the DNA is TGTGCCAGCAGTACAGATTACTCTGGAAACACCATATATTTT. Residues: CASSTDYSGNTIYF.